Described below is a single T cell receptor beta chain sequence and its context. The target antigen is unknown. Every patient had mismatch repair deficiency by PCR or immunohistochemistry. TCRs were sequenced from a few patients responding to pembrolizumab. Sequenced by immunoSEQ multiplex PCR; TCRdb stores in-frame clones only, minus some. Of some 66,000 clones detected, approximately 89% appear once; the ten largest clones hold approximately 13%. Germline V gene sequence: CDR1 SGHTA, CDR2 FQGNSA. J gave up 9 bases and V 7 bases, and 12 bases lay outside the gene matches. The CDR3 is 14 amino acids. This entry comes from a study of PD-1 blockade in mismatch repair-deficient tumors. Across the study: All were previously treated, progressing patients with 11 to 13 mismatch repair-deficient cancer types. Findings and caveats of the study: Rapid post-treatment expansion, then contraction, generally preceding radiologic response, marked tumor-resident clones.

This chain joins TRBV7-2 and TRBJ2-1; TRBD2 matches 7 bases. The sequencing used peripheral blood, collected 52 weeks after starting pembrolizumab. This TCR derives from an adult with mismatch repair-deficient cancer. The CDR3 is CASTDGRLVLEQFF. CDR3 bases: TGTGCCAGCACGGACGGGAGGTTGGTGCTTGAGCAGTTCTTC.